Sequencing of this T cell receptor (beta chain) was carried out in a study of blood T cell repertoires in COVID-19. Study context: COVID-19 samples from acute and convalescent phases originated in the United States, Italy and Spain. T cells, B-cell-depleted T cells, or PBMCs provided the cDNA or gDNA that served as material.

Authors' processing steps: Reference gene primer amplification in the assay estimated nucleated cell counts. The assay was immunoSEQ multiplex PCR, and TCRdb's table has in-frame clones only and misses some. Clone size and V and J calls were adopted from that table, with D and trimming inferred from the DNA. Of about 28,000 clones listed, 87% are singletons. The V gene's germline CDR1 is SGHRS and CDR2 YFSETQ. The CDR3 is 15 amino acids. V lost 4 bases and J lost 0; bases outside the gene matches: 2. The chain couples TRBV5-1 to TRBJ1-3; TRBD1 matches at 9 bases. This clonotype originated in a man aged 60-69 years with active COVID-19. The sample consisted of peripheral blood. The CDR3, as DNA: TGCGCCAGCAGCAGGACAGGGGTCTCTGGAAACACCATATATTTT. This sequence encodes CASSRTGVSGNTIYF.